These T cell receptor beta chains were read from a single sample in a study of shared clonotypes between healthy human individuals. Assay used: immunoSEQ multiplex PCR; TCRdb lists only in-frame clones, some missing. The table has about 2 million clones, approximately 94% seen once. The sequenced sample was naive CD8+ T cells sorted from blood. Receptors originate from a man younger than 30 in good health. The CDR3 runs from the conserved cysteine through the conserved F or W. The order of the fields is clone size, J gene, V gene, D gene, CDR3 DNA, CDR3 protein. A D gene is named only where the DNA matches it firmly. Clone size is stated in some rows and not others, as once, few, many or a class when expanded.

>NA|TRBJ2-7|TRBV7-9|NA
TGTGCCAGCAGCTTCGGGGTTTTCGAGCAGTACTTC
CASSFGVFEQYF
>NA|TRBJ2-7|TRBV6-1|TRBD2
TGTGCCAGCAGTGAGCTAGCGGGAGGGCCCTACGAGCAGTACTTC
CASSELAGGPYEQYF
>NA|TRBJ2-7|TRBV11-2|NA
TGTGCCAGCAGCTTTTCTAGCGCCTACGAGCAGTACTTC
CASSFSSAYEQYF
>NA|TRBJ2-5|TRBV6-1|TRBD1
TGTGCCAGCAGCTTCCTAAGACAGGGGCAAGAGACCCAGTACTTC
CASSFLRQGQETQYF
>NA|TRBJ2-1|TRBV15|NA
TGTGCCACCAGCCGCGGAGGCAGCGGCGCCTACAATGAGCAGTTCTTC
CATSRGGSGAYNEQFF
>NA|TRBJ2-1|TRBV13|TRBD2
TGTGCCAGCAGCTCCCGGCTAGCGGGGGGGTACAATGAGCAGTTCTTC
CASSSRLAGGYNEQFF
>NA|TRBJ2-1|TRBV7-6|TRBD2
TGTGCCAGCAGCCCCGCTAGCGGGGGGGCCTACAATGAGCAGTTCTTC
CASSPASGGAYNEQFF
>NA|TRBJ1-4|TRBV27|NA
TGTGCCAGCAGTTTATCCAAGGGAAACAGGGTAAGGACGGAAAAACTGTTTTTT
CASSLSKGNRVRTEKLFF
>NA|TRBJ1-1|TRBV10-3|TRBD1
TGTGCCATCAGTGAGTCTGGACAGGGGGCTTCGAACACTGAAGCTTTCTTT
CAISESGQGASNTEAFF
>NA|TRBJ2-5|TRBV6-5|NA
TGTGCCAGCAGTCCCAGCGACCTGGAGACCCAGTACTTC
CASSPSDLETQYF
>NA|TRBJ1-2|TRBV11-1|NA
TGTGCCAGCAGCCACGAGGACAGAACGAACTATGGCTACACCTTC
CASSHEDRTNYGYTF
>NA|TRBJ2-7|TRBV19|NA
TGTGCCAGTAGCCCGTCAGGGACTTACGAGCAGTACTTC
CASSPSGTYEQYF
>once|TRBJ2-3|TRBV5-4|TRBD2
TGTGCCAGCAGCTCTCTAGCGGGAGCAGATACGCAGTATTTT
CASSSLAGADTQYF
>NA|TRBJ1-6|TRBV19|NA
TGTGCCAGTAGTCCAGACGGGAGCTCCTATAATTCACCCCTCCACTTT
CASSPDGSSYNSPLHF
>NA|TRBJ2-2|TRBV6-1|NA
TGTGCCAGCACCGGCGCTAACACCGGGGAGCTGTTTTTT
CASTGANTGELFF
>NA|TRBJ1-2|TRBV27|NA
TGTGCCAGCAGTCCTCAGTCTAACTATGGCTACACCTTC
CASSPQSNYGYTF
>NA|TRBJ2-1|TRBV9|NA
TGTGCCAGCAGCGTGTCCGGGAGTTATTTAGGAGATGAGCAGTTCTTC
CASSVSGSYLGDEQFF
>NA|TRBJ2-7|TRBV23-1|NA
TGCGCCAGCAGTCGCGCCGGCGAGCAGTACTTC
CASSRAGEQYF
>NA|TRBJ2-1|TRBV6-5|TRBD2
TGTGCCAGCAGTTACCTAGCGGGAGGTCACAATGAGCAGTTCTTC
CASSYLAGGHNEQFF
>NA|TRBJ2-5|TRBV30|TRBD2
TGTGCCTGGAGTACCTCGCGGAGGGAGGGCGACGAAGAGACCCAGTACTTC
CAWSTSRREGDEETQYF
>NA|TRBJ2-1|TRBV30|NA
TGTGCCTGGAGTGTTGGACTTTACAATGAGCAGTTCTTC
CAWSVGLYNEQFF
>NA|TRBJ2-5|TRBV5-6|TRBD1
TGTGCCAGCAGCTCTGGAATTGGACAGGGGGAATATGAGACCCAGTACTTC
CASSSGIGQGEYETQYF
>once|TRBJ2-1|TRBV7-9|TRBD2
TGTGCCAGCAGTACCCGGGACTATAGTCGCGGTTACAATGAGCAGTTCTTC
CASSTRDYSRGYNEQFF
>NA|TRBJ1-2|TRBV9|TRBD1
TGTGCCAGCAGCCTATCGGGACAGGGAGGCTATGGCTACACCTTC
CASSLSGQGGYGYTF
>NA|TRBJ2-1|TRBV7-8|TRBD1
TGTGCCAGCAGCTCAGACAGGGGCAATGAGCAGTTCTTC
CASSSDRGNEQFF
>NA|TRBJ2-3|TRBV14|TRBD1
TGTGCCAGCAGCCACGCGGGACAGGGGGCAAGAGATACGCAGTATTTT
CASSHAGQGARDTQYF
>NA|TRBJ2-7|TRBV6-5|NA
TGTGCCAGCAGTTACGGCGAATTTTACGAGCAGTACTTC
CASSYGEFYEQYF
>once|TRBJ2-7|TRBV11-2|TRBD2
TGTGCCAGCAGCTTAGTACTAGCGAACTCCTACGAGCAGTACTTC
CASSLVLANSYEQYF
>NA|TRBJ1-2|TRBV4-1|TRBD1
TGCGCCAGCAGTCCTTCTTCCCGGGACAGAGCTAACTATGGCTACACCTTC
CASSPSSRDRANYGYTF
>NA|TRBJ2-5|TRBV7-9|TRBD2
TGTGCCAGCAGCTTAGGGTACCTAGCGGGGGACCAAGAGACCCAGTACTTC
CASSLGYLAGDQETQYF
>NA|TRBJ2-7|TRBV7-3|NA
TGTGCCAGCAGCTTAACCCCAGGGCACGAGCAGTACTTC
CASSLTPGHEQYF
>NA|TRBJ2-3|TRBV6-1|NA
TGTGCCAGCAGTGTCGGACGGAGACCCACAGATACGCAGTATTTT
CASSVGRRPTDTQYF
>NA|TRBJ1-1|TRBV5-1|NA
TGCGCCAGCAGCTCGACCGACAGAGGGGATAACACTGAAGCTTTCTTT
CASSSTDRGDNTEAFF
>NA|TRBJ2-5|TRBV6-5|TRBD1
TGTGCCAGCAGTTATCAAGCCGGGACAGGGCAAGAGACCCAGTACTTC
CASSYQAGTGQETQYF
>NA|TRBJ2-7|TRBV15|TRBD1
TGTGCCACCAGCAGACCTGGGACAGCCTACTACGAGCAGTACTTC
CATSRPGTAYYEQYF
>NA|TRBJ2-2|TRBV29-1|NA
TGCAGCGTTGATTCCCAGAACACCGGGGAGCTGTTTTTT
CSVDSQNTGELFF
>NA|TRBJ2-5|TRBV6-1|TRBD2
TGTGCCAGCAGTGCCGGACTAGCGGGAGGGCCCGTTCAAGAGACCCAGTACTTC
CASSAGLAGGPVQETQYF
>NA|TRBJ2-2|TRBV10-1|NA
TGCGCCAGCAGTCGTCTTCAGGGAGAAGTCACCGGGGAGCTGTTTTTT
CASSRLQGEVTGELFF
>NA|TRBJ2-2|TRBV4-3|NA
TGCGCCAGCAGCCAAGAGCGTAGCACCGGGGAGCTGTTTTTT
CASSQERSTGELFF
>NA|TRBJ1-6|TRBV15|NA
TGTGCCACCAGCAGCGATCCCCAGGATTCACCCCTCCACTTT
CATSSDPQDSPLHF
>NA|TRBJ2-7|TRBV29-1|TRBD1
TGCAGCGTCCTTACCGGGACAGGGTACGAGCAGTACTTC
CSVLTGTGYEQYF
>NA|TRBJ1-2|TRBV5-3|NA
TGTGCCAGAAGCTTGAAGGGACGGATAAACTATGGCTACACCTTC
CARSLKGRINYGYTF
>NA|TRBJ2-3|TRBV7-2|TRBD2
TGTGCCAGCAGCTTAACACGGGGGGGAGGGGATACGCAGTATTTT
CASSLTRGGGDTQYF
>NA|TRBJ2-7|TRBV28|NA
TGTGCCAGCAGTTTCCGGGGGTATTTATCCTTCTACGAGCAGTACTTC
CASSFRGYLSFYEQYF
>NA|TRBJ2-2|TRBV2|NA
TGTGCCAGCAGTGAATCCACCGGGGAGCTGTTTTTT
CASSESTGELFF
>NA|TRBJ1-1|TRBV28|NA
TGTGCCAGCAGTCGACCCGAACCCGAAGCTTTCTTT
CASSRPEPEAFF
>NA|TRBJ2-1|TRBV9|TRBD2
TGTGCCAGCACTCGCGGGAGTGATCTCAATGAGCAGTTCTTC
CASTRGSDLNEQFF
>NA|TRBJ1-1|TRBV19|TRBD1
TGTGCCAGTAGTACCTCGGACAGGGATCACACTGAAGCTTTCTTT
CASSTSDRDHTEAFF
>NA|TRBJ1-1|TRBV7-6|NA
TGTGCCAGCAGCCGAGAAGGTGAGGGGAGTATGAACACTGAAGCTTTCTTT
CASSREGEGSMNTEAFF
>NA|TRBJ1-2|TRBV2|NA
TGTGCCAGCAACGAAAAAGCGGGCCAGTTGGGGGGCTACACCTTC
CASNEKAGQLGGYTF
>once|TRBJ2-5|TRBV7-9|NA
TGTGCCAGCAGCCCCCCGACAGGGAGGGGCTCAGAGACCCAGTACTTC
CASSPPTGRGSETQYF
>NA|TRBJ2-7|TRBV6-4|TRBD1
TGTGCCAGCAGGGACAGGGTAGGCGAGCAGTACTTC
CASRDRVGEQYF
>NA|TRBJ2-1|TRBV7-9|NA
TGTGCCAGCAGCCCACCAAGGGGCTCCTACAATGAGCAGTTCTTC
CASSPPRGSYNEQFF
>NA|TRBJ2-6|TRBV6-1|TRBD1
TGTGCCAGCAGTGAAGGGACAGGGGGCTCTGGGGCCAACGTCCTGACTTTC
CASSEGTGGSGANVLTF
>NA|TRBJ1-5|TRBV4-3|NA
TGCGCCAGCAGCCAAGATGGAGGTCAGCCCCAGCATTTT
CASSQDGGQPQHF
>NA|TRBJ2-1|TRBV30|NA
TGTGCCGTCTCCCCCTACGGGGGGCCTCCCGGTGAGCAGTTCTTC
CAVSPYGGPPGEQFF
>NA|TRBJ2-7|TRBV9|TRBD2
TGTGCCAGCAGCAGTAGTGTAATAGCGGGGACCTACGAGCAGTACTTC
CASSSSVIAGTYEQYF
>NA|TRBJ2-5|TRBV5-1|NA
TGCGCCAGCAGCTCCCCGGCCGGGACACGGTACCAAGAGACCCAGTACTTC
CASSSPAGTRYQETQYF
>NA|TRBJ2-7|TRBV27|TRBD2
TGTGCCAGCAGAGAGACTCTAGCGGGAGGTTCCGAGCAGTACTTC
CASRETLAGGSEQYF
>once|TRBJ2-3|TRBV9|NA
TGTGCCAGCAGCCCCTCGGGAGTTGGCACAGATACGCAGTATTTT
CASSPSGVGTDTQYF